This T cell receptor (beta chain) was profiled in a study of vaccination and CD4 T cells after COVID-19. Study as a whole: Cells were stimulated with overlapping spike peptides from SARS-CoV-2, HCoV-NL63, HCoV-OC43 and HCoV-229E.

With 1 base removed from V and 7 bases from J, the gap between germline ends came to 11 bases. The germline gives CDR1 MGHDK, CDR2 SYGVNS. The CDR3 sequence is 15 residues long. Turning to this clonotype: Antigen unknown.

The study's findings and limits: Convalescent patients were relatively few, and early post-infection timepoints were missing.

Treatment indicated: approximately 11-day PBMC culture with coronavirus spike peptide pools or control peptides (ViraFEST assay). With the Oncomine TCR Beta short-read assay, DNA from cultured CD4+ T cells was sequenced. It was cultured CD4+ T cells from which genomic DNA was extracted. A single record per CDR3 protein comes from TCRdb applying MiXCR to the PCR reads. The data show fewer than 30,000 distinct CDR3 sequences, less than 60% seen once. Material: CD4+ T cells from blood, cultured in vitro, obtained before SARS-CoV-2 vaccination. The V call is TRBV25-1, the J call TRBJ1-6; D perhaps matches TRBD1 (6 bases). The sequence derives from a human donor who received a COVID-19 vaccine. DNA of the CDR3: TGTGCCAGCAGTGAATCTCAGGGGACAAATTCACCCCTCCACTTT. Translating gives CASSESQGTNSPLHF.